The clone carrying this T cell receptor (beta chain) has just one count. The record originates from a study of blood T cell repertoires in COVID-19. Overall study context: Sample material is recorded as cDNA or gDNA derived from T cells, B-cell-depleted T cells, or PBMCs.

The assay was immunoSEQ multiplex PCR, and TCRdb's table has in-frame clones only and misses some. The table records 95,000 to 150,000 clones, 75% to 90% of them present only once. V gave up 1 base and J gave up 10 bases; unmatched junction bases: 10. In germline, CDR1 is SGHTS, CDR2 YDEGEE. This CDR3 spans 15 amino acids. The sequencing input was peripheral blood. The clonotype comes from a man aged 35 to 55 with acute or convalescent COVID-19. The chain couples TRBV5-8 to TRBJ2-1; 8 bases align to TRBD1. The DNA for the CDR3 is TGTGCCAGCAGCTTGAGGAGACAGGGGCCTTCGGAGCAGTTCTTC. Its protein is CASSLRRQGPSEQFF.